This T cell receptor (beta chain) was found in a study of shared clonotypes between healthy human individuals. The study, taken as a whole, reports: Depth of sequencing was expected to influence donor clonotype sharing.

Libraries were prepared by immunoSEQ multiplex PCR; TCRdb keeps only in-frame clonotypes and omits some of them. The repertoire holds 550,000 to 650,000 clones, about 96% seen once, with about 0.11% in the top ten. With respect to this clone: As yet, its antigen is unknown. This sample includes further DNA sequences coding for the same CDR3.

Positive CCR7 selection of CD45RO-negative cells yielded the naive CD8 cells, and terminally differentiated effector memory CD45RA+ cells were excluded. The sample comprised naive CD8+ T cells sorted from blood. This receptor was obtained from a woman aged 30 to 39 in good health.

CDR3: CASSPGQGYQPQHF. The CDR3 DNA sequence: TGTGCCAGCAGTCCCGGACAGGGCTATCAGCCCCAGCATTTT. V gene TRBV6-5 combines with J gene TRBJ1-5; 8 nucleotides align to TRBD1. CDR1 and CDR2 (germline): MNHEY, SVGAGI. This CDR3 has 14 amino acids. V shed 5 bases, J shed 5 bases, and the junction held 5 bases outside the gene matches.